The rows below give T cell receptor beta chains drawn from one sample of a study of early T cells in non-severe SARS-CoV-2 infection. TCRdb re-called the 5' RACE reads with MiXCR, one entry per CDR3 protein. Seen here are about 61,000 distinct CDR3 sequences, approximately 9% observed once, and the top ten hold about 1.3%. Sequenced sample: whole blood. Source of these receptors: an adult who was a healthcare worker with PCR-confirmed SARS-CoV-2 infection or an uninfected control (not recorded which). Both conserved end residues are part of each CDR3. The D gene is left open where the match is weak. A row's size may be missing; if present it is once, few, many or a size class.

TRBJ2-3,TRBV30,.,.,CAWSVSPGGMAQYF,TGTGCCTGGAGTGTAAGCCCTGGCGGGATGGCGCAGTATTTT
TRBJ1-1,TRBV12-3/TRBV12-4,.,few,CASSLGAGRAFF,TGTGCCAGCAGTTTAGGAGCAGGGCGGGCTTTCTTT
TRBJ2-3,TRBV12-3/TRBV12-4,.,.,CASSDRDRAGTDTQYF,TGTGCCAGCAGTGATAGAGACAGAGCCGGCACAGATACGCAGTATTTT
TRBJ1-1,TRBV10-2,.,few,CASSESRANTEAFF,TGCGCCAGCAGTGAGTCGAGAGCGAACACTGAAGCTTTCTTT
TRBJ2-3,TRBV14,.,many,CASSQDTGTTWEVDTQYF,TGTGCCAGCAGCCAAGATACGGGGACAACTTGGGAGGTCGATACGCAGTATTTT
TRBJ1-1,TRBV4-1,.,.,CASSTSMNTEAFF,TGCGCCAGCTCTACGTCCATGAACACTGAAGCTTTCTTT
TRBJ2-5,TRBV29-1,.,few,CSVEGQLHQETQYF,TGCAGCGTGGAGGGACAGCTACACCAAGAGACCCAGTACTTC
TRBJ2-2,TRBV6-1,TRBD1,few,CASRWDRANTGELFF,TGTGCCAGCAGATGGGACAGAGCGAACACCGGGGAGCTGTTTTTT
TRBJ2-2,TRBV7-3,TRBD1,.,CASSFSVGTGNTGELFF,TGTGCCAGCAGCTTTTCTGTCGGGACAGGGAACACCGGGGAGCTGTTTTTT
TRBJ2-3,TRBV10-3,.,many,CAISDSNTDTQYF,TGTGCCATCAGTGACAGTAACACAGATACGCAGTATTTT
TRBJ2-3,TRBV4-1,.,many,CASSLTQRVGRTDTQYF,TGCGCCAGCAGCCTAACACAGCGTGTGGGGCGCACAGATACGCAGTATTTT
TRBJ1-2,TRBV28,.,.,CASSVGTSYGYTF,TGTGCCAGCAGTGTAGGGACATCCTATGGCTACACCTTC
TRBJ1-2,TRBV10-3,.,many,CATLRTDGNYGYTF,TGTGCCACCCTCCGGACGGACGGTAACTATGGCTACACCTTC
TRBJ2-2,TRBV5-1,TRBD2,.,CASSQTLAGGITGELFF,TGCGCCAGCAGCCAAACCCTAGCGGGGGGGATCACCGGGGAGCTGTTTTTT
TRBJ2-4,TRBV6-5,.,.,CASAPGLGTLAKNIQYF,TGTGCCAGCGCTCCCGGGTTAGGCACCTTAGCCAAAAACATTCAGTACTTC